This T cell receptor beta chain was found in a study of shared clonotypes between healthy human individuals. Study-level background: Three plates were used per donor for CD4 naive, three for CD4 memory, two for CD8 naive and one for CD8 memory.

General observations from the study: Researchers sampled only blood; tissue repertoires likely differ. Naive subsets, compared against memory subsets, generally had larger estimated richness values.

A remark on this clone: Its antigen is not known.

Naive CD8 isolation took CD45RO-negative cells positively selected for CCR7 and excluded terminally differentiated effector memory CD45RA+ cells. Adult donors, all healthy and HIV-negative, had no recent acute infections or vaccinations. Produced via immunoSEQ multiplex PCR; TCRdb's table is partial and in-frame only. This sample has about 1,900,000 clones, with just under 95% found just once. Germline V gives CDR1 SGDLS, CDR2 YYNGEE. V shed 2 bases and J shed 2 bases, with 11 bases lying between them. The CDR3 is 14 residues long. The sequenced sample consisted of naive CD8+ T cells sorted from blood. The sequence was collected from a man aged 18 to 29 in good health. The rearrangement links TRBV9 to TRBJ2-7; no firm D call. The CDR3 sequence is CASSVSEKTYEQYF. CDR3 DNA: TGTGCCAGCAGCGTGTCTGAGAAGACCTACGAGCAGTACTTC.